This TCR beta chain was identified during a study of cytomegalovirus exposure and HLA in healthy donors. It was with 60 Vbeta and 13 Jbeta primers that the PCR ran. The method was immunoSEQ multiplex PCR; TCRdb's version includes in-frame clones alone and lacks a portion of them. The sample contains about 110,000 clones, around four fifths of which appear only once. This receptor was obtained from a man younger than 40 in good health and CMV-seronegative. What was sequenced was PBMCs.

For the CDR3, the DNA is TGCAGCGTTGGGGGGACTAGCGGGAGTTTGGGTTACAATGAGCAGTTCTTC. Translation: CSVGGTSGSLGYNEQFF. The chain joins TRBV29-1 to TRBJ2-1; TRBD2 matches 14 bases. V lost 4 bases to trimming and J lost 4 bases; unmatched junction nucleotides: 9. CDR1 and CDR2 from the germline V gene are SQVTM and ANQGSEA. This CDR3 has 17 amino acids.